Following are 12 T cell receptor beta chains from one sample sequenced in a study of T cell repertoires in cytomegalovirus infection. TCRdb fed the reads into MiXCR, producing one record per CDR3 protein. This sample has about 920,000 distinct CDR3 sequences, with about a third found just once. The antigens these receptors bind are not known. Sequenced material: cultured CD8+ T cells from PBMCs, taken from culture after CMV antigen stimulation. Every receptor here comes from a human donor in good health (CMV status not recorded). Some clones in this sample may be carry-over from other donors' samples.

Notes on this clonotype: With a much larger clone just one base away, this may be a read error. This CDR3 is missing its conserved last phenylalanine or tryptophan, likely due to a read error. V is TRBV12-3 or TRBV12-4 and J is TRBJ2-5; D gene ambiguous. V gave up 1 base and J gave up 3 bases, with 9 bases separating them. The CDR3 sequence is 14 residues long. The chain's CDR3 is CASSLGTLKETQYS. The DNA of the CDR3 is TGTGCCAGCAGTTTAGGGACGCTGAAAGAGACCCAGTACTCC.

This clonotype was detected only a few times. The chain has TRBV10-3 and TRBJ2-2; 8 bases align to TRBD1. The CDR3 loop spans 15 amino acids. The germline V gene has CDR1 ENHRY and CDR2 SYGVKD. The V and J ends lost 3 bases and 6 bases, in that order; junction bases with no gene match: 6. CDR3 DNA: TGTGCCATCAGTGAAGGACAGGGACAATCCGGGGAGCTGTTTTTT. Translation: CAISEGQGQSGELFF.

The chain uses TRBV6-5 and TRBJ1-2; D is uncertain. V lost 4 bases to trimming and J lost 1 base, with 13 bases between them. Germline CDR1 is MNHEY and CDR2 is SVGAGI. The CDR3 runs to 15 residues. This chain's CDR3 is CASSLFAGDNYGYTF. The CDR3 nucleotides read TGTGCCAGCAGTTTATTTGCCGGGGATAACTATGGCTACACCTTC.

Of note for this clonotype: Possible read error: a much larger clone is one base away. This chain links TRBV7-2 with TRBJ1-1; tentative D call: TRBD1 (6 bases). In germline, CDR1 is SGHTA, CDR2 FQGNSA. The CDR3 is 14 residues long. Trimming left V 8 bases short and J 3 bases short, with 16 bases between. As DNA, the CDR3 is TGTGCCAGCTGCCCCGAGGGGGGGCACACTGAAGCTTTCTTT. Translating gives CASCPEGGHTEAFF. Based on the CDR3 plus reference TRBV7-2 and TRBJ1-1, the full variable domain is GAGVSQSPSNKVTEKGKDVELRCDPISGHTALYWYRQSLGQGLEFLIYFQGNSAPDKSGLPSDRFSAERTGGSVSTLTIQRTQQEDSAVYLCASCPEGGHTEAFFGQGTRLTVV.

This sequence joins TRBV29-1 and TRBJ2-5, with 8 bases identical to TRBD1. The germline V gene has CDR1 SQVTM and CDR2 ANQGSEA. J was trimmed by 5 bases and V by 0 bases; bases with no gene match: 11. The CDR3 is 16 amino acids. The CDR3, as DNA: TGCAGCGTTGAAGAACTTGTTAGGACAGGGATGGAGACCCAGTACTTC. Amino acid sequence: CSVEELVRTGMETQYF.

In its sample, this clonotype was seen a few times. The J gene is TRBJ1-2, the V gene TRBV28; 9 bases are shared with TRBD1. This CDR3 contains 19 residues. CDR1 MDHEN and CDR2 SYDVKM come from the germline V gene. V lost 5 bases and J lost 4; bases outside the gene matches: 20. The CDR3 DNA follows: TGTGCCAGCAGTCCCCAGCTCCGGGACAGGGTAAATAGGAGCTATGGCTACACCTTC. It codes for CASSPQLRDRVNRSYGYTF.

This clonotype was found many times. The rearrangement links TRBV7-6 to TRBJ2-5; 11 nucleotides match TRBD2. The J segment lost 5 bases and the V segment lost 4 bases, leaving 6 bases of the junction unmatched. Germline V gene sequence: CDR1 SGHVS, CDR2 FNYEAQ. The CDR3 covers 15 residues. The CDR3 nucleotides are TGTGCCAGCAGCTCCCGTAGCGGGGGGGCGGAGACCCAGTACTTC. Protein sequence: CASSSRSGGAETQYF.

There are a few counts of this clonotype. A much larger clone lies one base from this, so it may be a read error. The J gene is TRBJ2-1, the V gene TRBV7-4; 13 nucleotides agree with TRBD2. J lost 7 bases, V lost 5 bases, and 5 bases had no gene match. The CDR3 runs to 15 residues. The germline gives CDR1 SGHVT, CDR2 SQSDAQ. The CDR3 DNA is TGTGCCAGCAGCATTACTAGCGGGGGGGGAAATGAGCAGTTCTTC. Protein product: CASSITSGGGNEQFF.

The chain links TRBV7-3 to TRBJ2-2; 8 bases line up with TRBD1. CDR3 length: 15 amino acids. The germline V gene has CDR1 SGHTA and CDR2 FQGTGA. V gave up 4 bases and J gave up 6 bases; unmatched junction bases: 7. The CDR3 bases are TGTGCCAGCAGCTCAACAGGGGGTGGGGCCGGGGAGCTGTTTTTT. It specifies CASSSTGGGAGELFF.

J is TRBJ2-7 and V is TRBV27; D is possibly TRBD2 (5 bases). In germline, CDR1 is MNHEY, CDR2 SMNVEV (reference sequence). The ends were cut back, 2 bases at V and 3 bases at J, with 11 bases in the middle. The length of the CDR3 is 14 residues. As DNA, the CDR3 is TGTGCCAGCAGTTTAACGGGAAAGGGCTACGAGCAGTACTTC. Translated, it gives CASSLTGKGYEQYF.

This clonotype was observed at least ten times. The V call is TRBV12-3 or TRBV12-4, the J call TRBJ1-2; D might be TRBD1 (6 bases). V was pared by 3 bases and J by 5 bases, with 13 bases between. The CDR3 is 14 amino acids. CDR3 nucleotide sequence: TGTGCCAGCAGTTTCCGACAGGCACGGTATGGCTACACCTTC. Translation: CASSFRQARYGYTF.

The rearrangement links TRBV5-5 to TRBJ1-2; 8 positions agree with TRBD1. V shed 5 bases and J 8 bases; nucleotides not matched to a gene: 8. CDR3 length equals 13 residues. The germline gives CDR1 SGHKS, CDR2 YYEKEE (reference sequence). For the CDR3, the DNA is TGTGCCAGCAGTTTTCAGGACAGGGAAGGCTACACCTTC. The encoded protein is CASSFQDREGYTF. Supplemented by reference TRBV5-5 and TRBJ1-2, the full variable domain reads DAGVTQSPTHLIKTRGQQVTLRCSPISGHKSVSWYQQVLGQGPQFIFQYYEKEERGRGNFPDRFSARQFPNYSSELNVNALLLGDSALYLCASSFQDREGYTFGSGTRLTVV.